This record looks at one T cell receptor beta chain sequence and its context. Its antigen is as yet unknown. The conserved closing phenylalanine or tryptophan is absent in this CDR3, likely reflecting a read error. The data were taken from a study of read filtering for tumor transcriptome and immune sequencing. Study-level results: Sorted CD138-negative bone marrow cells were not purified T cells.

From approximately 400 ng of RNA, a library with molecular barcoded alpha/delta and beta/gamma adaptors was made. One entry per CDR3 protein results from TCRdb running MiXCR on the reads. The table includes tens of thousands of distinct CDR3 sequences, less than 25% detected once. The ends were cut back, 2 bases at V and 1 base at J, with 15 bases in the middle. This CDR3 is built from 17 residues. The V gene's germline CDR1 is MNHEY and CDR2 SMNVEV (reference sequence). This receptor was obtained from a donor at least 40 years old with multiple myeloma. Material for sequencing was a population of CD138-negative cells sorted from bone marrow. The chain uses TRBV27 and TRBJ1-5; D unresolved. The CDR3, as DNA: TGTGCCAGCAGTTTAGAAGGACGTCGTGGAAGCAATCAGCCCCAGCATCTT. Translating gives CASSLEGRRGSNQPQHL.